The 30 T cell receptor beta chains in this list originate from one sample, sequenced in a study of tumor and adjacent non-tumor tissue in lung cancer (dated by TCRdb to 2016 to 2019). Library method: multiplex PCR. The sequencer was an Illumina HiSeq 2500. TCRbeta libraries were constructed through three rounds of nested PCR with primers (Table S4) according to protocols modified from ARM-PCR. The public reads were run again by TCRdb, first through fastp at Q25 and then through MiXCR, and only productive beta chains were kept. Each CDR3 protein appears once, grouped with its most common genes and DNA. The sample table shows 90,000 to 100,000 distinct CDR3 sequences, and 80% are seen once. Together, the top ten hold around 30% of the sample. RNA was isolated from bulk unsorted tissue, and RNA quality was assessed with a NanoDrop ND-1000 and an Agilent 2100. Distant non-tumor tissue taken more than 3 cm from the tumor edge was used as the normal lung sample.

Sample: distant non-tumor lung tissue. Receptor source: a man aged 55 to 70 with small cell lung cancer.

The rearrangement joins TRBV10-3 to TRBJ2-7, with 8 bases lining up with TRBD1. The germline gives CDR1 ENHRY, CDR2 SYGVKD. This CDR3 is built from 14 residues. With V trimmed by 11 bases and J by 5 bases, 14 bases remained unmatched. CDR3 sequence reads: CAFRQPGQGDEQYV. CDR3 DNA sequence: TGTGCCTTCCGGCAGCCCGGACAGGGAGACGAGCAGTACGTC.

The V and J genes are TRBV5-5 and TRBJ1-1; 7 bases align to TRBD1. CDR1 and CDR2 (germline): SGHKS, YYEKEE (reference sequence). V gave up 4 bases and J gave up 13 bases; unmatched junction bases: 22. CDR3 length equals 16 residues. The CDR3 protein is CASSPRIRGAGTGVFF. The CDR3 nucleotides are TGTGCCAGCAGCCCCCGCATCAGGGGGGCGGGTACTGGAGTTTTCTTT.

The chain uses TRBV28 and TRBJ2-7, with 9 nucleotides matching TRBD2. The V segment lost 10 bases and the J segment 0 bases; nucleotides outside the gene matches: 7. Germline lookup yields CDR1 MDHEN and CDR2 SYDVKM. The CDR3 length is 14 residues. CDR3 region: CAIIGLAPSYEQYF. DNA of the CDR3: TGTGCCATCATCGGACTAGCGCCCTCCTACGAGCAGTACTTC.

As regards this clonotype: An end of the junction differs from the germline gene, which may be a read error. The CDR3 loop reads CSTKIDYDYTF. CDR3 bases: TGCAGTACTAAAATCGACTATGACTACACCTTC. The chain couples TRBV20-1 to TRBJ1-2; D is unclear. Germline V lookup: CDR1 DFQATT, CDR2 SNEGSKA (reference sequence). The CDR3 runs to 11 residues.

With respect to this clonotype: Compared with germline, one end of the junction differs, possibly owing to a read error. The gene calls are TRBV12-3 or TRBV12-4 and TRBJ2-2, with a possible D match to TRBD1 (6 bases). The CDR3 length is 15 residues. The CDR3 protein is CVSSFSGTYTGEMFF. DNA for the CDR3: TGTGTCAGCAGTTTCTCTGGGACATACACCGGGGAGATGTTTTTT.

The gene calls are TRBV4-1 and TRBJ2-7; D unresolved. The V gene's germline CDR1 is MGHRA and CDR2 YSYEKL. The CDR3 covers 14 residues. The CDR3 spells CTSSLAESSYEQYV. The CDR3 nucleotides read TGCACCAGTAGCCTGGCGGAGAGCTCCTACGAGCAGTACGTC.

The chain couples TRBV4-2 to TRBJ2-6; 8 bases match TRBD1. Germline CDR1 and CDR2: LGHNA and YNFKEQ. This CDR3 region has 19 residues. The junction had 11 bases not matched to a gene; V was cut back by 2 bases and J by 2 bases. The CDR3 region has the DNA TGTGCCAGCAGCCAATTTACCGGGACAGGAAAGGCTGGGGCCAACGTCCTGACTTTC. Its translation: CASSQFTGTGKAGANVLTF.

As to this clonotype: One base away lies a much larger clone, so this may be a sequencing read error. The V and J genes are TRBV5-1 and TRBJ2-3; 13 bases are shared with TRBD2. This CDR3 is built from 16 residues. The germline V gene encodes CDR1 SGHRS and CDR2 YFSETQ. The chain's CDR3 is CASSLGGLAGADMQYF. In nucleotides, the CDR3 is TGCGCCAGCAGCTTGGGCGGACTAGCGGGAGCAGATATGCAGTATTTT.

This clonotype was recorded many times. The CDR3: CASSQYTLEAFF. In DNA form, the CDR3 reads TGTGCCAGCAGTCAATACACCCTTGAAGCTTTCTTT. The chain carries TRBV12-3 or TRBV12-4 and TRBJ1-1; no clear D. Trimming cost V 5 bases and J 7 bases, with 11 bases left between them. The CDR3 is made up of 12 amino acids.

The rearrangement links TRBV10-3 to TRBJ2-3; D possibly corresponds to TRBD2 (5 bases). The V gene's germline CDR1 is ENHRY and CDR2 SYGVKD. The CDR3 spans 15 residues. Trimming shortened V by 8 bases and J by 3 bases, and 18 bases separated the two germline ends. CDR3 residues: CAISEGSSSTDTQYF. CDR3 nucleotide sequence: TGTGCCATCTCGGAAGGGAGCTCGAGTACAGATACGCAGTATTTT.

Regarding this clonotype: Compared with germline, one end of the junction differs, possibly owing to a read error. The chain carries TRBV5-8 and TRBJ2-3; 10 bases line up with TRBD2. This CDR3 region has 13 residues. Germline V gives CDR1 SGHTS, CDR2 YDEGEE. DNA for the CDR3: TGTGCCATCACCACCCTAGCGGGAGCTACGCAGTTTTTT. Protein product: CAITTLAGATQFF.

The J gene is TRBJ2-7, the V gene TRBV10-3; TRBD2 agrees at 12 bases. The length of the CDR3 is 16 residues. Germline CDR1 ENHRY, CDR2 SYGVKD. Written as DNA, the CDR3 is TGTGACATCAGTGACACCAGGACTAGCGGGACTTACGAGCAGTACGTC. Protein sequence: CDISDTRTSGTYEQYV.

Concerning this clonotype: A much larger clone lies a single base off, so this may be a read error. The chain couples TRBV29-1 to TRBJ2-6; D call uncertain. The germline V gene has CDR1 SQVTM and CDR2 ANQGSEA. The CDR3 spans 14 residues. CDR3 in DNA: TGCAACGTTGATGAGGAATCTGGGGCCAACGTCCTGACTTTC. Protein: CNVDEESGANVLTF.

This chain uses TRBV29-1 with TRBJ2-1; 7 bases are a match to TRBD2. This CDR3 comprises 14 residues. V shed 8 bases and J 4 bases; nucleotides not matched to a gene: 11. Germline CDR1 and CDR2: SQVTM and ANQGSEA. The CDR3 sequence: CSLVWRERYNEQFF. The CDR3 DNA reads TGCAGCCTTGTCTGGCGGGAGAGGTACAATGAGCAGTTCTTC.

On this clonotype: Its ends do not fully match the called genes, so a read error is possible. CDR3 coding DNA: TGTGCCAACAGTTCTTACGGGACCTTATCCTGGGAGCTGTTTTTT. It yields the protein CANSSYGTLSWELFF. The J gene is TRBJ2-2, the V gene TRBV6-5; either TRBD1 or TRBD2 may supply D (5 bases each). The length of the CDR3 is 15 residues. Looked up from germline, CDR1 is MNHEY and CDR2 is SVGAGI.

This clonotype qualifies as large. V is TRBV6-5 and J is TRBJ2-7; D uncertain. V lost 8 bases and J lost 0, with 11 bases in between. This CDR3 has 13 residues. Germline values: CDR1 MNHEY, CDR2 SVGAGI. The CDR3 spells CASLRLGSYEQYF. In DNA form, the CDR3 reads TGTGCCAGCCTGCGACTGGGCTCCTACGAGCAGTACTTC.

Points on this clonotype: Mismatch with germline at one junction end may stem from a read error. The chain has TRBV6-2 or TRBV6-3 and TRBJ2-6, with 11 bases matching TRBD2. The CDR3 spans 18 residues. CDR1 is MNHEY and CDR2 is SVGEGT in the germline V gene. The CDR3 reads CAISFTSGRIAGANILTF. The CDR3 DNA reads TGTGCCATCAGTTTTACTAGCGGGAGAATTGCTGGGGCCAATATCCTGACTTTC.

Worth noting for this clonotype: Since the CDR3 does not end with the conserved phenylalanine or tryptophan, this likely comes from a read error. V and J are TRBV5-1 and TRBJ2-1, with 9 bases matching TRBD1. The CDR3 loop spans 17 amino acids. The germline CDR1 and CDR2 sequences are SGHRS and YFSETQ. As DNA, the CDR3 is TGCGTCAGCGGCCTTTCCACGACAGGGGGGCCTTACAATGAGCAGTTCTCC. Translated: CVSGLSTTGGPYNEQFS.

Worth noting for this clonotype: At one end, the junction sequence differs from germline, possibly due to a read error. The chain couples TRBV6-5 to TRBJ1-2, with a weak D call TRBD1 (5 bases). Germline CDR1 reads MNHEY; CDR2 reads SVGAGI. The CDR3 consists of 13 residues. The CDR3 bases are TGTGCCAGTAGTTATTCGGGACGGTCAAGTCCCACCTTC. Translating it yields CASSYSGRSSPTF.

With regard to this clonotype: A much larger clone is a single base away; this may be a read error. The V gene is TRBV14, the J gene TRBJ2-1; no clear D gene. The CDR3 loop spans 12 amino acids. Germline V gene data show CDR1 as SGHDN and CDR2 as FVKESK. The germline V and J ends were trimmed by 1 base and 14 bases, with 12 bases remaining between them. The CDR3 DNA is TGTGCCAGCAGCCAAGTATTGGGTTATGAGTTCTTC. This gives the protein CASSQVLGYEFF.

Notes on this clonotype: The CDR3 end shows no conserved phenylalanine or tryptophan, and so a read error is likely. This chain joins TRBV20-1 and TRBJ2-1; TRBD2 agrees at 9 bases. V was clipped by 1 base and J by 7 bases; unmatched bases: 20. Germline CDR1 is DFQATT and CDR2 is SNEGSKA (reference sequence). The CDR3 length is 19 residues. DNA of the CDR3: TGCAGTGCTAGAGCACGGGGAATGGCGGGAGGGCCTGGGCTGAATGAGCAGTTCTTA. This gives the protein CSARARGMAGGPGLNEQFL.

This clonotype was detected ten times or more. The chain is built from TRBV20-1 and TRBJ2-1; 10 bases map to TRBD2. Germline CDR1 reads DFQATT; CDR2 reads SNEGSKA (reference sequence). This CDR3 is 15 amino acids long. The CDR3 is CSRGSGLAGVDEQFF. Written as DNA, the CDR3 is TGCAGCAGGGGGAGTGGGCTAGCGGGAGTCGATGAGCAGTTCTTC.

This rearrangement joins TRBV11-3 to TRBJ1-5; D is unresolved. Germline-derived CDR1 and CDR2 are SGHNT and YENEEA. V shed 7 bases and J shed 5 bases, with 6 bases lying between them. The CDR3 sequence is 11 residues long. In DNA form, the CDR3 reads TGTGCCAGCAACACATATCAGCCCCAGCATTTT. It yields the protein CASNTYQPQHF.

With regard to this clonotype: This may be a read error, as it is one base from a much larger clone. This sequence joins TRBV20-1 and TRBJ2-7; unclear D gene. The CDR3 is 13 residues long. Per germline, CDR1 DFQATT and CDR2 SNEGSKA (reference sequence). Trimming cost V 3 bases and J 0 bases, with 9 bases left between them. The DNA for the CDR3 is TGCAGTGCTAGGTTACTTCACTCCTACGAGCAGTACTTC. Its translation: CSARLLHSYEQYF.

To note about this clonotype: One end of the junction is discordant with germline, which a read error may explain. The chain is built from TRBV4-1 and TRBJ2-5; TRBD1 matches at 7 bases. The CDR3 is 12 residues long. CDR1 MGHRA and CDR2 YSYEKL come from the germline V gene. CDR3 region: CASSPDRETQCF. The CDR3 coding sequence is TGCGCAAGCAGCCCAGACAGGGAGACCCAGTGCTTC.

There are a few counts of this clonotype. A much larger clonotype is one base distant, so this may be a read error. CDR3 protein: CASTHRELHSPPHF. CDR3 sequence (DNA): TGTGCCAGCACCCACAGGGAGTTGCATTCACCCCCCCACTTT. J is TRBJ1-6 and V is TRBV12-3 or TRBV12-4; possibly TRBD1 for D (6 bases). The CDR3 is 14 amino acids.

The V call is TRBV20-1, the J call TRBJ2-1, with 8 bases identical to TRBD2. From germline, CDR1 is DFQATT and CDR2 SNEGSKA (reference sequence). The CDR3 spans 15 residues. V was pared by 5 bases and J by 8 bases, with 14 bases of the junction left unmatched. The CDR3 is CSARPWTSRIDEQFF. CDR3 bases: TGCAGTGCTCGACCCTGGACTAGCAGGATAGATGAGCAGTTCTTC.

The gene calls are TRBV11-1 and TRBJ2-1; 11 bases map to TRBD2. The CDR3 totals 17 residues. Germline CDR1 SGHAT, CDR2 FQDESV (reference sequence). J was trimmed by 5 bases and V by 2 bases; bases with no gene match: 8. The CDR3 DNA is TGTGCCAGCAGCTTATCTCGGCTAGCGGGAGGCAACAATGAGCAGTTCTTC. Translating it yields CASSLSRLAGGNNEQFF.

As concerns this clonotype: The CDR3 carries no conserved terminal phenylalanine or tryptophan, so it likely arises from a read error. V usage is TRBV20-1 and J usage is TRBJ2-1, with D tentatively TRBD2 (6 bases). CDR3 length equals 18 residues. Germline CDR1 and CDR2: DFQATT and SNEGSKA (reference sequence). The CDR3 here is CSARDVSGLRQSYSEQFL. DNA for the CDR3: TGCAGTGCTAGAGATGTGAGCGGGTTACGGCAGTCCTACAGTGAGCAGTTCCTC.

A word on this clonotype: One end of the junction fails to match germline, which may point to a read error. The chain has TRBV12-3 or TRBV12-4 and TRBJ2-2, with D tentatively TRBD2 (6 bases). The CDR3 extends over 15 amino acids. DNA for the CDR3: TGTACCAGCAGTTTGGCGGGAACGCCCACCGGGGAGCTGTTTTTT. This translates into CTSSLAGTPTGELFF.